These T cell receptor beta chains were read from a single sample in a study of shared clonotypes between healthy human individuals. Sequencing used immunoSEQ multiplex PCR; TCRdb keeps in-frame clones, though not all of them. The sample shows around 2.1 million clones, 95% of them seen only once. The sequenced material came from naive CD4+ T cells sorted from blood. Receptors originate from a young man in good health. CDR3s include the opening cysteine and the closing phenylalanine or tryptophan. The D gene is left open where the match is weak.

CDR3 length	V gene	D gene	J gene	CDR3 DNA	CDR3 protein
14	TRBV6-6	.	TRBJ1-1	TGTGCCAGCAGTTACTCCTGGGAGAACACTGAAGCTTTCTTT	CASSYSWENTEAFF
12	TRBV7-2	.	TRBJ2-7	TGTGCCAGCGGTGGGACTTTCTACGAGCAGTACTTC	CASGGTFYEQYF
15	TRBV9	TRBD2	TRBJ2-7	TGTGCCAGCAGCATAACTAGCGGGAGTACGTACGAGCAGTACTTC	CASSITSGSTYEQYF
17	TRBV12-5	TRBD1	TRBJ1-5	TGTGCTAGTGGTTCACTACAGGGGGCGGACTTCAATCAGCCCCAGCATTTT	CASGSLQGADFNQPQHF
11	TRBV5-6	.	TRBJ1-1	TGTGCCAGCAGCTCAAGCGGTGAAGCTTTCTTT	CASSSSGEAFF
13	TRBV2	.	TRBJ2-5	TGTGCCAGCAGGGGATTGAGGGAGTCGACCCAGTACTTC	CASRGLRESTQYF
15	TRBV7-9	TRBD1	TRBJ1-1	TGTGCCAGCAGCTTCGCCGACAGGGCGAACACTGAAGCTTTCTTT	CASSFADRANTEAFF
14	TRBV10-3	TRBD1	TRBJ2-7	TGTGCCATCAGCGGGACAGGGGTCTCCTACGAGCAGTACTTC	CAISGTGVSYEQYF
13	TRBV6-5	.	TRBJ2-7	TGTGCCAGCAGTTACTCGATGGGGTACGAGCAGTACTTC	CASSYSMGYEQYF
17	TRBV7-9	.	TRBJ1-4	TGTGCCAGCAGCTTAGAGTCCTGGGGGGCCTTGAATGAAAAACTGTTTTTT	CASSLESWGALNEKLFF
11	TRBV11-1	.	TRBJ2-5	TGTGCCAGCAGCTTCCGGGAGACCCAGTACTTC	CASSFRETQYF
13	TRBV6-5	.	TRBJ2-7	TGTGCCAGCAGTTACGACTGGACCTACGAGCAGTACTTC	CASSYDWTYEQYF
14	TRBV29-1	TRBD2	TRBJ2-5	TGCAGCGCGGCCGGGACTAGCGGGGGAGAGACCCAGTACTTC	CSAAGTSGGETQYF
17	TRBV25-1	.	TRBJ1-1	TGTGCCAGCAGTGAACTAAGGGGCGGCAGGGACCGCACTGAAGCTTTCTTT	CASSELRGGRDRTEAFF
15	TRBV5-5	.	TRBJ1-2	TGTGCCAGCAGCTTGGCGGCGGCTGTTAACTATGGCTACACCTTC	CASSLAAAVNYGYTF
15	TRBV10-3	TRBD2	TRBJ2-2	TGTGCCATCAGTGTCTCGGGGGGTGGAACCGGGGAGCTGTTTTTT	CAISVSGGGTGELFF
15	TRBV5-1	TRBD2	TRBJ2-3	TGCGCCAGCAGCTTGGGATCGGCGGGAGCAGATACGCAGTATTTT	CASSLGSAGADTQYF
13	TRBV30	.	TRBJ1-5	TGTGCCTGGAGTGCCGGTAGCAATCAGCCCCAGCATTTT	CAWSAGSNQPQHF
18	TRBV4-1	TRBD1	TRBJ1-3	TGCGCCAGCAGCCAAACCTCCGGGACAGGGCCCTCTGGAAACACCATATATTTT	CASSQTSGTGPSGNTIYF
13	TRBV5-1	.	TRBJ2-1	TGCGCCAGCAGCTTGGTGACTAGCAATGAGCAGTTCTTC	CASSLVTSNEQFF
15	TRBV28	.	TRBJ1-2	TGTGCCAGCAGCTTTAATGTCAGGGGCAACTATGGCTACACCTTC	CASSFNVRGNYGYTF
14	TRBV6-6	.	TRBJ1-2	TGTGCCAGCAGTTACGGTCGCCAAAACTATGGCTACACCTTC	CASSYGRQNYGYTF
15	TRBV5-6	TRBD1	TRBJ2-5	TGTGCCAGCAGCTTGGGACAGGGGACTCAAGAGACCCAGTACTTC	CASSLGQGTQETQYF